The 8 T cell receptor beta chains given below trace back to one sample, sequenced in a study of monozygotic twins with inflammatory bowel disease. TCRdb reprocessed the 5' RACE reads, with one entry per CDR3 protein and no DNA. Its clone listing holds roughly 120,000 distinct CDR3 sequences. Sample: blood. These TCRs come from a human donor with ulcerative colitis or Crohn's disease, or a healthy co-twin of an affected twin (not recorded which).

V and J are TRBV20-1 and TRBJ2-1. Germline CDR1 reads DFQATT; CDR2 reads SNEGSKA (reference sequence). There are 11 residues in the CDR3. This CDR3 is CSAATGVGQFF.

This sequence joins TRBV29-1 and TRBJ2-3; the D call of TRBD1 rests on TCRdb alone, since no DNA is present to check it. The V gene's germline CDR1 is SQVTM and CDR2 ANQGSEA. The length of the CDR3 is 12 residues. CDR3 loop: CSVDRGADTQYF.

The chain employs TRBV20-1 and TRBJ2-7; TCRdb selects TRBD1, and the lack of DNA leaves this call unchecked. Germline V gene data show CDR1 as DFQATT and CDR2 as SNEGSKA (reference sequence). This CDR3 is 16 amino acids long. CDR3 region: CSARPALGGGSYEQYF.

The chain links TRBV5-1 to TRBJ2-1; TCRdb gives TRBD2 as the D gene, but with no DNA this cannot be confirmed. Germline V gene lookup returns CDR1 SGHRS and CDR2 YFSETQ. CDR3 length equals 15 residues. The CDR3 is CASSEGASSYNEQFF.

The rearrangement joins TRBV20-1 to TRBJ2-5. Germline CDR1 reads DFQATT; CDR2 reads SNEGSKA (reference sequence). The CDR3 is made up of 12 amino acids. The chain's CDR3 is CSAVSDQETQYF.

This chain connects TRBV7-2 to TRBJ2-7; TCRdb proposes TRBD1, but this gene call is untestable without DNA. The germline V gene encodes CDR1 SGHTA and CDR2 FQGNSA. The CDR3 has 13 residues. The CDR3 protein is CASTLDPTYEQYF.

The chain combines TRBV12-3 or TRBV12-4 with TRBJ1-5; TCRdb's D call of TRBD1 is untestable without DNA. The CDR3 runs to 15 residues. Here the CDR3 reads CASSPMDRANQPQHF.

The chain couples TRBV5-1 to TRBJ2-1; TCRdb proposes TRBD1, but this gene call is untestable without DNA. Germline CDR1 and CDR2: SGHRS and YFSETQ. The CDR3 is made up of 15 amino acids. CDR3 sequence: CASSLVRTFLDEQFF.